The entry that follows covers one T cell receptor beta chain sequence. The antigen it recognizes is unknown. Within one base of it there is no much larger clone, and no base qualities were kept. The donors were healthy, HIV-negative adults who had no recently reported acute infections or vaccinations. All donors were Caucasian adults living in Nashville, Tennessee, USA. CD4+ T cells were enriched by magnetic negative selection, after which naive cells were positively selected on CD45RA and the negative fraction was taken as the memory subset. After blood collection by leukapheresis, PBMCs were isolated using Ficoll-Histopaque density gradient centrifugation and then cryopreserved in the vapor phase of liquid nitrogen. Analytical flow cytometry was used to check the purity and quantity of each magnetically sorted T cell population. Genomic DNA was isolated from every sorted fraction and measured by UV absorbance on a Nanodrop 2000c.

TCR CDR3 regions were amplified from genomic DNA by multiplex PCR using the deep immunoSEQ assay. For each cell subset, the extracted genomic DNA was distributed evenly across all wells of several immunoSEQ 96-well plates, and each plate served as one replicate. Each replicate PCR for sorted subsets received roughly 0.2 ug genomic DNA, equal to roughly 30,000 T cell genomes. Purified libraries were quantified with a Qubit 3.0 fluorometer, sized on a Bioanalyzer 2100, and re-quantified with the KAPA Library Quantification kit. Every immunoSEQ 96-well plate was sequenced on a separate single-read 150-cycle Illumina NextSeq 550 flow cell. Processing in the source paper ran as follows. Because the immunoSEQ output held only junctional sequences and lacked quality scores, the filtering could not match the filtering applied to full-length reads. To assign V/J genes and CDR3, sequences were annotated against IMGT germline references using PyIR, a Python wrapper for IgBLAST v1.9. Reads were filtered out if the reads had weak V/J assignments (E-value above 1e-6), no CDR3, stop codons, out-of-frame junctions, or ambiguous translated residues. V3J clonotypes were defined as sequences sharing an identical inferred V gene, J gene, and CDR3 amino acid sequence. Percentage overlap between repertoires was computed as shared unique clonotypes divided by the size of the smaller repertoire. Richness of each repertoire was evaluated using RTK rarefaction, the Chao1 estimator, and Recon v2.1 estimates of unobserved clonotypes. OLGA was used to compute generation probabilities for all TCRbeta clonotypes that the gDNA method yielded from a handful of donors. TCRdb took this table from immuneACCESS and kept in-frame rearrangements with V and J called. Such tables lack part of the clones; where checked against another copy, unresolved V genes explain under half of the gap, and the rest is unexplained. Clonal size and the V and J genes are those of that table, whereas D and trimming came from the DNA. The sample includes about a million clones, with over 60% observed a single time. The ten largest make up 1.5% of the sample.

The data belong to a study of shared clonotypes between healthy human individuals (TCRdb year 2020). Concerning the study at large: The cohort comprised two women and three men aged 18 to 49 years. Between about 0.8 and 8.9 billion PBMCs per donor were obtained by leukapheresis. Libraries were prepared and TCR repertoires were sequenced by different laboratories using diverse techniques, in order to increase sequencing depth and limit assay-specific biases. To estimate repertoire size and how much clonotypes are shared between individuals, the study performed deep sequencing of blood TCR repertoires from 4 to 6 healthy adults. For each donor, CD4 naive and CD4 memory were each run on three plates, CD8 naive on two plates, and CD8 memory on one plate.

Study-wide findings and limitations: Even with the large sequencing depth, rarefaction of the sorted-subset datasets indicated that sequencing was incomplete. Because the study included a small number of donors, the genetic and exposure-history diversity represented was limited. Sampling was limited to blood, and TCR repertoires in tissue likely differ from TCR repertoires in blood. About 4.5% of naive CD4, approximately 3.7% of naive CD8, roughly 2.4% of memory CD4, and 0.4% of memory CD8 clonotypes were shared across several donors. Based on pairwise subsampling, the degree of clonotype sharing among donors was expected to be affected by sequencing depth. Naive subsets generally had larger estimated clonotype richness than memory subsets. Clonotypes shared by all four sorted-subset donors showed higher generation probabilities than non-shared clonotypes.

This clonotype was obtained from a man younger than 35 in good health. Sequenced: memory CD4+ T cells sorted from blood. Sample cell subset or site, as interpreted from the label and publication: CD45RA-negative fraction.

The DNA reads TGTGCCAGCTCAGGACAGGGGGAGACCCAGTACTTC. Its translation reads: CASSGQGETQYF. The chain was built from TRBV18 and TRBJ2-5, with 9 bases aligning to TRBD1. Unmatched junction bases come to 0, with V trimmed by 5 bases and J by 5 bases. CDR1 and CDR2, looked up from the germline V gene, are KGHSH and LQKENI. The CDR3, from cysteine to phenylalanine, totals 12 residues. Just the 36-base CDR3 DNA is kept, in frame starting at base 1.